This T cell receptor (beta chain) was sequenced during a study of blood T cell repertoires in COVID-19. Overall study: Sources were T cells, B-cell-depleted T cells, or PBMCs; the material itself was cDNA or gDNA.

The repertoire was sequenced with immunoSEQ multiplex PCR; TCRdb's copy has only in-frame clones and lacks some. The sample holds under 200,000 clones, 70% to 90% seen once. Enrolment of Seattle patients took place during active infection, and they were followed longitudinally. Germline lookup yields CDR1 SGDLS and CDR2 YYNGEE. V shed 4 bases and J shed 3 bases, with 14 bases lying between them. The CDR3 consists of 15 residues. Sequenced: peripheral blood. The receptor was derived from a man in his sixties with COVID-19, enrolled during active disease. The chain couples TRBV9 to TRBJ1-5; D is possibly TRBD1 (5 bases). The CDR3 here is CASSLDGALNQPQHF. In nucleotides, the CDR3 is TGTGCCAGCAGCCTTGATGGGGCGCTCAATCAGCCCCAGCATTTT.